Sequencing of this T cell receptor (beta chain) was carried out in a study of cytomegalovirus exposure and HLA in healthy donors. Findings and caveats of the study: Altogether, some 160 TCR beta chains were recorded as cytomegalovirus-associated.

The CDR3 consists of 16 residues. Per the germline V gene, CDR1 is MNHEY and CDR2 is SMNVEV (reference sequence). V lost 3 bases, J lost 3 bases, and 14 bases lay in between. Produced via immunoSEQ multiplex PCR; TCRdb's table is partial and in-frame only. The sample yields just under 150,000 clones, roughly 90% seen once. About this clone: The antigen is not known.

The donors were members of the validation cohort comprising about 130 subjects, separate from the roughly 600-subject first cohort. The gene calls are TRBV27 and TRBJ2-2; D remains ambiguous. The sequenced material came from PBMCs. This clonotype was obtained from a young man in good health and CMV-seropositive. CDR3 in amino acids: CASSFSVLPHTGELFF. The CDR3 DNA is TGTGCCAGCAGTTTTTCGGTCTTACCCCACACCGGGGAGCTGTTTTTT.